This entry lists 32 T cell receptor beta chains sequenced from one sample in a study of T cells in Graves' hyperthyroidism and ophthalmopathy. Amplification yielded TCR beta CDR3 regions, with RNA transcripts as the source. Initially, a first-round RT-PCR of the TCR CDR3 employed the HTBI primer set. TCRdb reanalysed the multiplex PCR reads using MiXCR and keeps one entry per CDR3 protein. Among about 520,000 distinct CDR3 sequences, about 20% were seen once, and the ten largest hold more than 20%. Sequenced input: blood. The source of these receptors is a young man with Graves' hyperthyroidism.

The chain combines TRBV19 with TRBJ1-5, with D possibly matching TRBD1 (5 bases). Germline V gene lookup returns CDR1 LNHDA and CDR2 SQIVND (reference sequence). The V and J ends lost 3 bases and 6 bases respectively, with 15 bases between them. The CDR3 has 15 residues. Here the CDR3 DNA reads TGTGCCAGTAGTATGGGTCTCAGGGCCCGTCAGCCCCAGCATTTT. Encoded protein: CASSMGLRARQPQHF.

The gene calls are TRBV7-6 and TRBJ1-1; D gene ambiguous. Trimming removed 5 bases at V and 4 bases at J, with 14 bases between. The germline gives CDR1 SGHVS, CDR2 FNYEAQ. The CDR3 has 14 residues. CDR3 DNA: TGTGCCAGCAGCGTTGCCAGCCCCCCCACTGAAGCTTTCTTT. Translating it yields CASSVASPPTEAFF. The full variable domain, rest sourced from reference TRBV7-6 and TRBJ1-1, is GAGVSQSPRYKVTKRGQDVALRCDPISGHVSLYWYRQALGQGPEFLTYFNYEAQQDKSGLPNDRFSAERPEGSISTLTIQRTEQRDSAMYRCASSVASPPTEAFFGQGTRLTVV.

J is TRBJ2-7 and V is TRBV2, with 10 bases identical to TRBD2. Germline V CDR1 and CDR2: SNHLY, FYNNEI. The J segment lost 6 bases and the V segment lost 11 bases, leaving 10 bases of the junction unmatched. The CDR3 length is 13 residues. CDR3 region: CASAQGLAAEQYF. The CDR3 bases are TGTGCCTCCGCCCAAGGACTAGCGGCCGAGCAGTACTTC.

This clonotype was seen more than once but under ten times. The rearrangement joins TRBV4-1 to TRBJ2-7, with 10 bases identical to TRBD2. Germline CDR1 reads MGHRA; CDR2 reads YSYEKL. V shed 4 bases, J shed 1 base, and the junction held 4 bases outside the gene matches. CDR3 size: 15 residues. The CDR3 region is CASSRGLAVSYEQYF. The CDR3 DNA sequence: TGCGCCAGCAGCCGAGGACTAGCGGTGTCCTACGAGCAGTACTTC.

This clonotype appeared many times. The chain has TRBV6-5 and TRBJ1-2; D remains ambiguous. CDR1 MNHEY and CDR2 SVGAGI come from the germline V gene. This CDR3 contains 11 residues. Trimming removed 10 bases from V and 2 bases from J, with 8 bases in between. The CDR3 loop is CATGGNYGYTF. In nucleotides, the CDR3 is TGTGCCACTGGCGGGAACTATGGCTACACCTTC.

The DNA of the CDR3 is TGTGCCAGCAGGCGCGACAGTCCGAACACTGAAGCTTTCTTT. Translated, it gives CASRRDSPNTEAFF. V gene TRBV28 combines with J gene TRBJ1-1; D may be TRBD1 (5 bases). The CDR3 spans 14 residues. Looked up from germline, CDR1 is MDHEN and CDR2 is SYDVKM. Trimming removed 6 bases at V and 1 base at J, with 12 bases between.

This clonotype has a count of ten or more. This chain links TRBV11-2 with TRBJ2-5, with D unclear. V lost 5 bases and J 5 bases, leaving 18 bases between the germline ends. The CDR3 loop spans 15 amino acids. CDR1 is SGHAT and CDR2 is FQNNGV in the germline V gene. The CDR3 spells CASSLGPLRPETQYF. The CDR3, as DNA: TGTGCCAGCAGCCTAGGACCCCTAAGACCGGAGACCCAGTACTTC.

This clonotype was recorded a few times. The chain combines TRBV20-1 with TRBJ2-5; 8 bases fit TRBD1. Trimming removed 5 bases from V and 5 bases from J; junction bases left unmatched: 16. This CDR3 contains 16 residues. Germline assignment: CDR1 DFQATT and CDR2 SNEGSKA (reference sequence). The DNA of the CDR3 is TGCAGTGCTCCTCAATTCAGGACAGGGCTCTCGGAGACCCAGTACTTC. Translating gives CSAPQFRTGLSETQYF.

This clonotype was observed many times. The J gene is TRBJ1-2, the V gene TRBV20-1; D is uncertain. Germline-derived CDR1 and CDR2 are DFQATT and SNEGSKA (reference sequence). V lost 1 base and J lost 5, with 8 bases in between. The CDR3 runs to 12 residues. The chain's CDR3 is CSARGEGYGYTF. The CDR3 bases are TGCAGTGCTAGAGGGGAAGGGTATGGCTACACCTTC.

This clonotype was seen repeatedly, ten times or more. V is TRBV30 and J is TRBJ1-1, with D unclear. The CDR3 has 13 amino acids. In germline, CDR1 is GTSNPN, CDR2 SVGIG (reference sequence). Trimming took off 3 bases at V and 1 base at J, with 9 bases between the two ends. CDR3 sequence reads: CAWRLAWNTEAFF. As DNA, the CDR3 is TGTGCCTGGAGGTTAGCATGGAACACTGAAGCTTTCTTT.

V and J are TRBV20-1 and TRBJ2-7, with 10 positions matching TRBD2. CDR1 is DFQATT and CDR2 is SNEGSKA in the germline V gene (reference sequence). The CDR3 is 15 residues long. The J segment lost 0 bases and the V segment lost 3 bases, leaving 5 bases of the junction unmatched. The CDR3 DNA sequence: TGCAGTGCTAGGGCCACTAGCGGGGTCTCCTACGAGCAGTACTTC. Translated, it gives CSARATSGVSYEQYF.

This clonotype was seen ten or more times. The J gene is TRBJ1-2, the V gene TRBV29-1, with TRBD1 as a possible D gene (5 bases). Germline CDR1 SQVTM, CDR2 ANQGSEA. The CDR3 is 11 amino acids. The CDR3 DNA reads TGCAGTTCGGGTGGGACCTCCAGCTACACCTTC. Amino acids: CSSGGTSSYTF.

In its sample, this clonotype was seen many times. The chain joins TRBV7-2 to TRBJ2-7; weak D call: TRBD2 (6 bases). Trimming cost V 5 bases and J 1 base, with 9 bases left between them. CDR1 and CDR2 from the germline V gene are SGHTA and FQGNSA. There are 13 residues in the CDR3. CDR3 nucleotide sequence: TGTGCCAGCAGCCGGGACTTTTCCTACGAGCAGTACTTC. Translated: CASSRDFSYEQYF.

This clonotype was seen many times. The rearrangement uses TRBV11-2 and TRBJ2-7; D call uncertain. CDR3 length equals 12 residues. The germline V and J ends were trimmed by 5 bases and 3 bases, with 8 bases remaining between them. CDR1 is SGHAT, CDR2 FQNNGV, per germline. The CDR3 loop reads CASSLLSYEQYF. The CDR3 DNA reads TGTGCCAGCAGCCTCCTGAGCTACGAGCAGTACTTC.

This clonotype was counted a few times. The chain carries TRBV6-1 and TRBJ2-7; D is possibly TRBD1 or TRBD2 (6 bases each). Germline CDR1 and CDR2: MNHNS and SASEGT. The CDR3 totals 13 residues. Between the trimmed V and J ends, which lost 11 bases and 4 bases, there was a span of 18 bases. CDR3: CADGRRGAYEQYF. The DNA of the CDR3 is TGTGCCGATGGGCGGAGGGGGGCGTACGAGCAGTACTTC.

This clonotype came up many times. The genes are TRBV15 and TRBJ2-7; 7 nucleotides match TRBD2. J gave up 5 bases and V 5 bases, and 6 bases lay outside the gene matches. The CDR3 contains 13 residues. Germline CDR1 LNHNV, CDR2 YYDKDF (reference sequence). This chain's CDR3 is CATSGRGEDEQYF. The CDR3 region has the DNA TGTGCCACCAGCGGGAGGGGAGAGGACGAGCAGTACTTC.

This clonotype was seen ten or more times. The chain combines TRBV6-1 with TRBJ1-2; no clear D. The CDR3 consists of 15 residues. Germline V gene data show CDR1 as MNHNS and CDR2 as SASEGT. Trimming cost V 6 bases and J 3 bases, with 17 bases left between them. The CDR3 bases are TGTGCCAGCAGCCTCGAACTGACGGGTTACTATGGCTACACCTTC. It yields the protein CASSLELTGYYGYTF.

This clonotype was detected many times. The chain is built from TRBV10-1 and TRBJ1-1, with D uncertain. The CDR3 totals 15 residues. The ends were cut back, 2 bases at V and 3 bases at J, with 13 bases in the middle. Germline V gene data show CDR1 as WNHNN and CDR2 as SYGVQD (reference sequence). CDR3 sequence reads: CASSEVGSEHTEAFF. In DNA form, the CDR3 reads TGCGCCAGCAGTGAGGTGGGCAGCGAGCACACTGAAGCTTTCTTT.

The chain is built from TRBV4-1 and TRBJ1-1; D is ambiguous. With 0 bases removed from V and 3 bases from J, the gap between germline ends came to 8 bases. The CDR3 extends over 14 amino acids. Per the germline V gene, CDR1 is MGHRA and CDR2 is YSYEKL. CDR3 in amino acids: CASSQEGWYTEAFF. CDR3 nucleotides: TGCGCCAGCAGCCAAGAGGGGTGGTACACTGAAGCTTTCTTT.

At least ten counts were recorded for this clonotype. The V gene is TRBV20-1, the J gene TRBJ2-7, with D unresolved. The V and J ends lost 5 bases and 11 bases respectively, with 10 bases between them. CDR3 length: 9 residues. Germline values: CDR1 DFQATT, CDR2 SNEGSKA (reference sequence). The CDR3 DNA reads as TGCAGTGCTGGACCGCCTGAGTACTTC. Translation: CSAGPPEYF.

This clonotype was seen ten or more times. The rearrangement links TRBV5-5 to TRBJ1-1; no clear D gene. This CDR3 comprises 15 residues. The V and J ends lost 0 bases and 1 base respectively, with 10 bases between them. Germline-derived CDR1 and CDR2 are SGHKS and YYEKEE (reference sequence). The CDR3 loop is CASSLDGVGNTEAFF. CDR3 nucleotide sequence: TGTGCCAGCAGCTTGGACGGGGTAGGGAACACTGAAGCTTTCTTT. Using reference TRBV5-5 and TRBJ1-1 for the parts outside the CDR3, the full variable domain is DAGVTQSPTHLIKTRGQQVTLRCSPISGHKSVSWYQQVLGQGPQFIFQYYEKEERGRGNFPDRFSARQFPNYSSELNVNALLLGDSALYLCASSLDGVGNTEAFFGQGTRLTVV.

In this sample, this clonotype turned up many times. The chain combines TRBV2 with TRBJ1-5; 8 bases agree with TRBD1. Germline lookup yields CDR1 SNHLY and CDR2 FYNNEI. This CDR3 contains 15 residues. The trim removed 6 bases at V and 6 bases at J, leaving 10 bases unmatched. Here the CDR3 reads CASRPDRGNSQPQHF. Here the CDR3 DNA reads TGTGCCAGCAGGCCCGACAGGGGTAATTCTCAGCCCCAGCATTTT.

There are many counts of this clonotype. V is TRBV7-2 and J is TRBJ1-2; weak D call: TRBD1 (6 bases). Trimming cost V 3 bases and J 3 bases, with 14 bases left between them. The CDR3 consists of 15 residues. Germline lookup yields CDR1 SGHTA and CDR2 FQGNSA. Here the CDR3 DNA reads TGTGCCAGCAGCTTGGGGGCAGGGGCCTACTATGGCTACACCTTC. It yields the protein CASSLGAGAYYGYTF.

This clonotype appeared many times. The chain carries TRBV2 and TRBJ1-2; 9 bases align to TRBD1. J lost 9 bases, V lost 6 bases, and 8 bases had no gene match. The V gene's germline CDR1 is SNHLY and CDR2 FYNNEI. This CDR3 has 13 amino acids. The CDR3 loop reads CASSTGTGSRYTF. DNA for the CDR3: TGTGCCAGCAGCACCGGGACAGGGAGCCGCTACACCTTC.

The V call is TRBV5-1, the J call TRBJ2-7; TRBD1 matches at 10 bases. The germline V gene has CDR1 SGHRS and CDR2 YFSETQ. Unmatched junction bases numbered 8, after V lost 2 bases and J lost 6 bases. This CDR3 is built from 15 residues. CDR3 protein: CASSFFGQGGREQYF. The CDR3 nucleotides read TGCGCCAGCAGCTTCTTCGGACAGGGGGGCCGCGAGCAGTACTTC.

This clonotype came up many times. The chain uses TRBV4-1 and TRBJ1-1; unclear D gene. This CDR3 contains 15 residues. CDR1 and CDR2 (germline): MGHRA, YSYEKL. Trimming removed 0 bases at V and 0 bases at J, with 8 bases between. In DNA, the CDR3 is TGCGCCAGCAGCCAAGAAAGGACGGTGAACACTGAAGCTTTCTTT. It translates to CASSQERTVNTEAFF.

This chain links TRBV5-1 with TRBJ1-2; TRBD1 matches 9 bases. Germline V gene sequence: CDR1 SGHRS, CDR2 YFSETQ. Trimming took 5 bases from V and 3 from J; bases not matched to a gene: 8. This CDR3 comprises 15 residues. CDR3 protein: CASSYRDREYYGYTF. The CDR3 nucleotides read TGCGCCAGCAGTTATAGGGACAGGGAGTACTATGGCTACACCTTC.

The V and J genes are TRBV5-4 and TRBJ2-2, with D perhaps being TRBD1 or TRBD2 (5 bases each). Between the trimmed V and J ends, which lost 7 bases and 6 bases, there was a span of 16 bases. Germline values: CDR1 SGHNT, CDR2 YYREEE (reference sequence). The CDR3 loop spans 14 amino acids. Here the CDR3 DNA reads TGTGCCAGCCGACGACAGACGGAGGCCGGGGAGCTGTTTTTT. Its translation: CASRRQTEAGELFF.

Many counts were recorded for this clonotype. The chain recombines TRBV12-3 or TRBV12-4 with TRBJ1-5; D perhaps matches TRBD1 (6 bases). The CDR3 sequence is 15 residues long. The V and J ends lost 5 bases and 9 bases respectively, with 20 bases between them. Here the CDR3 reads CASSKQGGPMVPQHF. As DNA, the CDR3 is TGTGCCAGCAGTAAACAGGGCGGCCCAATGGTGCCCCAGCATTTT.

This clonotype has ten or more counts. The chain has TRBV20-1 and TRBJ1-1, with a possible D match to TRBD1 (5 bases). With 3 bases removed from V and 2 bases from J, the gap between germline ends came to 10 bases. In germline, CDR1 is DFQATT, CDR2 SNEGSKA (reference sequence). The CDR3 contains 13 residues. In DNA, the CDR3 is TGCAGTGCTAGTTGGGGACCAAACACTGAAGCTTTCTTT. Residues: CSASWGPNTEAFF.

This clonotype occurred a few times. This chain links TRBV20-1 with TRBJ2-3; TRBD2 matches 12 bases. The CDR3 runs to 16 residues. The germline CDR1 and CDR2 sequences are DFQATT and SNEGSKA (reference sequence). J lost 1 base, V lost 7 bases, and 9 bases had no gene match. CDR3 coding DNA: TGCAGTGGGGCTAGCGGGGGGGAGGCAGGCACAGATACGCAGTATTTT. This encodes CSGASGGEAGTDTQYF.

In its sample, this clonotype was seen a few times. The chain uses TRBV24-1 and TRBJ2-2; D not certain. V was pared by 3 bases and J by 6 bases, with 7 bases between. This CDR3 contains 13 residues. Germline V gene sequence: CDR1 KGHDR, CDR2 SFDVKD. DNA of the CDR3: TGTGCCACCAGTGATGCACGTCCCGGGGAGCTGTTTTTT. Encoded protein: CATSDARPGELFF.